This is a list of T cell receptor beta chains from one sample in a study of blood T cell repertoires in COVID-19. Measured with immunoSEQ multiplex PCR; TCRdb has only the in-frame clones, and not every one. This table has over 50,000 clones, 75% to 90% appearing once. The sample taken for sequencing was peripheral blood. The receptors here all came from a human donor in a cohort sampled during active COVID-19. CDR3s include the opening cysteine and the closing phenylalanine or tryptophan. A D gene is named only where the DNA matches it firmly. The size of a clone is reported for some rows only, either as once, few or many, or as a class for expanded clones.

13	TRBV4-1	NA	TRBJ1-2	NA	TGCGCCAGCAGTCTGGCTCAGAACTATGGCTACACCTTC	CASSLAQNYGYTF
16	TRBV7-8	NA	TRBJ2-3	TRBD1	TGTGCCAGCAGCGCAGGGACAGGGTCTAGCACAGATACGCAGTATTTT	CASSAGTGSSTDTQYF
13	TRBV7-7	NA	TRBJ2-5	NA	TGTGCCAGCAGCTTAGGAGGTCAAGAGACCCAGTACTTC	CASSLGGQETQYF
13	TRBV3-1/TRBV3-2	NA	TRBJ2-7	TRBD2	TGTGCCAGCAGCCACCGCGGGAGCTACGAGCAGTACTTC	CASSHRGSYEQYF
12	TRBV7-8	NA	TRBJ2-5	NA	TGTGCCAGCAGCTTACGCCAAGAGACCCAGTACTTC	CASSLRQETQYF
14	TRBV6-5	NA	TRBJ2-7	TRBD1	TGTGCCAGCCGGGACAGGGGGAGAACTTACGAGCAGTACTTC	CASRDRGRTYEQYF
19	TRBV2	NA	TRBJ2-1	TRBD2	TGTGCCAGCAGGGGGGGACTAGCGGGAGGGATGGATTCCTACAATGAGCAGTTCTTC	CASRGGLAGGMDSYNEQFF
15	TRBV3-1/TRBV3-2	NA	TRBJ2-2	NA	TGTGCCAGCAGCCATCTGGGGCTGAACACCGGGGAGCTGTTTTTT	CASSHLGLNTGELFF
15	TRBV6-5	NA	TRBJ1-2	TRBD1	TGTGCCAGCAGTCGACTCTCAGGGGGATGGTATGGCTACACCTTC	CASSRLSGGWYGYTF
12	TRBV6-5	NA	TRBJ1-5	TRBD1	TGTGCCAGCCACAGGGGGAATCAGCCCCAGCATTTT	CASHRGNQPQHF
15	TRBV18	NA	TRBJ2-1	NA	TGTGCCAGCTCATCCCTGGGAGAAGGTCTTGGGGAGCAGTTCTTC	CASSSLGEGLGEQFF
15	TRBV9	NA	TRBJ1-2	NA	TGTGCCAGCAGCGTAGAACAGGGTCCTAACTATGGCTACACCTTC	CASSVEQGPNYGYTF
17	TRBV15	few	TRBJ2-3	NA	TGTGCCACCAGCAGTGCCCGGTGGGGCACAGTGGCATATACGCAGTATTTT	CATSSARWGTVAYTQYF
15	TRBV11-2	NA	TRBJ2-7	TRBD1	TGTGCCAGCAGCTCCCGACAGGGGGCCACGAAAGAGCAGTACTTC	CASSSRQGATKEQYF
15	TRBV13	NA	TRBJ1-2	NA	TGTGCCAGCAGCCTGACTCGGACAGCCAGGTTCGGCTACACCTTC	CASSLTRTARFGYTF
16	TRBV7-9	few	TRBJ2-3	TRBD1	TGTGCCAGCAACAAAGGACAGGGGAGGGGTACAGATACGCAGTATTTT	CASNKGQGRGTDTQYF
15	TRBV19	NA	TRBJ2-5	NA	TGTGCCAGTAGTACCCTCACAGGGAAGAAAGAGACCCAGTACTTC	CASSTLTGKKETQYF
16	TRBV11-2	NA	TRBJ2-5	NA	TGTGCCAGCAGCTTAGTGCTGAACCAGGGGAGAGAGACCCAGTACTTC	CASSLVLNQGRETQYF
15	TRBV11-2	NA	TRBJ1-2	TRBD1	TGTGCCAGCAGCCAAGGACAGGGGGCGGGGTATGGCTACACCTTC	CASSQGQGAGYGYTF
13	TRBV9	NA	TRBJ2-3	NA	TGTGCCAGCCGGCCGGACTTCACAGATACGCAGTATTTT	CASRPDFTDTQYF
16	TRBV7-8	NA	TRBJ2-2	TRBD1	TGTGCCAGCAGCTCCACCGGGACAGGGAACACCGGGGAGCTGTTTTTT	CASSSTGTGNTGELFF
13	TRBV11-2	NA	TRBJ1-2	NA	TGTGCCAGCAGCTTGGGGGGGACCTATGGCTACACCTTC	CASSLGGTYGYTF
12	TRBV9	NA	TRBJ2-7	NA	TGTGCCAGCAGCATGACTGACTACGAGCAGTACTTC	CASSMTDYEQYF
13	TRBV19	NA	TRBJ2-7	NA	TGTGCCAGTAGCCTCATTAGGGGCAACGAGCAGTACTTC	CASSLIRGNEQYF
13	TRBV6-1	NA	TRBJ2-2	NA	TGTGCCAGCAGTGAATTCGGACTGGGGGAGCTGTTTTTT	CASSEFGLGELFF
15	TRBV6-2/TRBV6-3	NA	TRBJ1-5	NA	TGTGCCAGCAGTTATCGGGGACACCCGAATCAGCCCCAGCATTTT	CASSYRGHPNQPQHF
17	TRBV25-1	few	TRBJ1-4	NA	TGTGCCAGCAGTGAATTTGGCAGGGCGACAGGCCGTGAAAAACTGTTTTTT	CASSEFGRATGREKLFF
15	TRBV6-6	NA	TRBJ2-5	NA	TGTGCCAGCAGTCCCCAGGGGGGTGTGCAAGAGACCCAGTACTTC	CASSPQGGVQETQYF
13	TRBV6-6	few	TRBJ1-4	NA	TGTGCCAGCAGTTTGGACTATAATGAAAAACTGTTTTTT	CASSLDYNEKLFF
13	TRBV7-2	NA	TRBJ2-7	TRBD2	TGTGCCAGCAGCTTAGGACTAGCGGCGGAGCAGTACTTC	CASSLGLAAEQYF
14	TRBV4-1	NA	TRBJ2-1	TRBD1	TGCGCCAGCAGCCAACCGACAGGGTACAATGAGCAGTTCTTC	CASSQPTGYNEQFF
15	TRBV18	NA	TRBJ1-1	NA	TGTGCCAGCTCACCAGCCCGGGCGGGGGACACTGAAGCTTTCTTT	CASSPARAGDTEAFF
12	TRBV25-1	NA	TRBJ2-2	NA	TGTGCCAGCGGGCAAAACACCGGGGAGCTGTTTTTT	CASGQNTGELFF
15	TRBV5-4	NA	TRBJ2-5	TRBD2	TGTGCCAGCAGCTCTTCAGCGGGGAGGCAAGAGACCCAGTACTTC	CASSSSAGRQETQYF
15	TRBV6-6	NA	TRBJ1-2	TRBD1	TGTGCCAGCAGTTACCAGGGACAGGTGGGATATGGCTACACCTTC	CASSYQGQVGYGYTF
13	TRBV5-1	NA	TRBJ2-1	NA	TGCGCCAGCAGCTTGGTAGTCTCCCATGAGCAGTTCTTC	CASSLVVSHEQFF
16	TRBV25-1	NA	TRBJ2-6	NA	TGTGCCAGCAGCATAGGGGATCCCTCTGGGGCCAACGTCCTGACTTTC	CASSIGDPSGANVLTF
14	TRBV28	once	TRBJ1-5	NA	TGTGCCAGCATCGGTCGGGGAAACAATCAGCCCCAGCATTTT	CASIGRGNNQPQHF
16	TRBV6-5	NA	TRBJ2-7	TRBD2	TGTGCCAGCAGTTCCCTGGGGGAGGGGTTCTTCTACGAGCAGTACTTC	CASSSLGEGFFYEQYF
15	TRBV5-1	NA	TRBJ1-2	NA	TGCGCCAGCAGCCCCTCAGGGGCGAACCCCTATGGCTACACCTTC	CASSPSGANPYGYTF
15	TRBV10-1	NA	TRBJ2-7	NA	TGCGCCAGCAGTGAGGCAAAGACTAGGGGCTACGAGCAGTACTTC	CASSEAKTRGYEQYF
15	TRBV9	NA	TRBJ1-6	NA	TGTGCCAGCAGCGATACGGGGACCTATAATTCACCCCTCCACTTT	CASSDTGTYNSPLHF
14	TRBV7-2	NA	TRBJ2-7	TRBD1	TGTGCCAGCAGGGGGACAGGGACCACCTACGAGCAGTACTTC	CASRGTGTTYEQYF
14	TRBV12-5	few	TRBJ2-5	TRBD1	TGTGCTAGCCGACTGACAGGGCAAGAAGAGACCCAGTACTTC	CASRLTGQEETQYF
13	TRBV12-3/TRBV12-4	NA	TRBJ1-5	NA	TGTGCCAGCAGTTTAGGCCCTGAGCAGCCCCAGCATTTT	CASSLGPEQPQHF
17	TRBV5-1	NA	TRBJ2-3	TRBD2	TGCGCCAGCAGCTGGGGGACTAGCGGGAGGCCCACAGATACGCAGTATTTT	CASSWGTSGRPTDTQYF
14	TRBV7-2	many	TRBJ2-1	NA	TGTGCCAGCAGCCTGTTTCGGGAGCGTAATGAGCAGTTCTTC	CASSLFRERNEQFF
14	TRBV6-5	NA	TRBJ1-5	NA	TGTGCCAGCGTGTACGGCCAGGGCAATCAGCCCCAGCATTTT	CASVYGQGNQPQHF
16	TRBV27	NA	TRBJ2-7	TRBD2	TGTGCCAGCAGTACCCACGCGGGGGGCACCTACTACGAGCAGTACTTC	CASSTHAGGTYYEQYF
16	TRBV11-2	NA	TRBJ2-3	TRBD2	TGTGCCAGCAGCCCCCGCGCTAGCGGATGGGAGGATACGCAGTATTTT	CASSPRASGWEDTQYF
16	TRBV11-2	NA	TRBJ2-4	NA	TGTGCCAGCAGCCCCCAAGCGGACCTAGCCAAAAACATTCAGTACTTC	CASSPQADLAKNIQYF
13	TRBV7-3	NA	TRBJ2-1	NA	TGTGCCAGCAGCTCTTCACAATACAATGAGCAGTTCTTC	CASSSSQYNEQFF
15	TRBV5-5	NA	TRBJ2-7	TRBD2	TGTGCCAGCAGCCCGGGTAGCGGGAGCTCCTACGAGCAGTACTTC	CASSPGSGSSYEQYF
12	TRBV15	NA	TRBJ2-7	TRBD1	TGTGCCACCAGCAACAGGGGATTCGAGCAGTACTTC	CATSNRGFEQYF
16	TRBV5-1	few	TRBJ1-6	NA	TGCGCCAGCAGCTTGGCCGGCGGGAAAAAGAATTCACCCCTCCACTTT	CASSLAGGKKNSPLHF
16	TRBV11-1	NA	TRBJ2-1	TRBD2	TGTGCCAGCAGCTTAGGGACGGGAGGGCCTCTCTATGAGCAGTTCTTC	CASSLGTGGPLYEQFF
17	TRBV5-1	NA	TRBJ2-1	TRBD2	TGCGCCAGCAGCTTGGCTAGCGGGGGGAGCTCCTACAATGAGCAGTTCTTC	CASSLASGGSSYNEQFF